Listed here is a single T cell receptor beta chain. Sequencing used immunoSEQ multiplex PCR; TCRdb keeps in-frame clones, though not all of them. Among 69,000 or so clones listed, about 95% were seen once. The data derive from a study of control samples from healthy donors and cancer patients. Looked up from germline, CDR1 is SGHVS and CDR2 is FQNEAQ. The length of the CDR3 is 14 residues. Trimming removed 4 bases at V and 2 bases at J, with 12 bases between. V usage is TRBV7-8 and J usage is TRBJ2-7; D perhaps matches TRBD1 (6 bases). This TCR was sampled from a woman in her thirties in good health. Material: blood. The CDR3 region is CASSSQGIPYEQYF. In DNA form, the CDR3 reads TGTGCCAGCAGCTCGCAGGGGATTCCCTACGAGCAGTACTTC.